This TCR beta chain was recorded in a study of CD8 T cells in Susac syndrome. Study-wide results and caveats: It was acknowledged in the study that the number of individuals who were included in its TCR sequencing and HLA analysis was relatively small.

Trimming removed 0 bases from V and 0 bases from J, with 12 bases in between. The CDR3 is 16 residues long. Per germline, CDR1 SGHRS and CDR2 YFSETQ. Healthy donors matched for age and sex were used as controls. TEMRA cells underwent FACS enrichment and CD8+ and CD4+ T cells underwent negative isolation. An input of roughly 0.45 to 1 ug of RNA was subjected to reverse transcription using random hexamers. Multiplex immunoSEQ PCR targeted 54 Vbeta and 13 Jbeta TCR beta segments. TCRdb processed the immunoSEQ multiplex PCR reads anew with MiXCR; each CDR3 protein has one entry. The sample lists about 22,000 distinct CDR3 sequences; 85% to 95% were seen once. Note on this clonotype: Its matching antigen is unknown.

Sequencing was performed on CD8+ T cells from PBMCs. The receptor was derived from a human donor in good health. The chain recombines TRBV5-1 with TRBJ1-1, with D possibly being TRBD1 (5 bases). The CDR3 DNA reads TGCGCCAGCAGCTTGGCAGGGTCACGCATGAACACTGAAGCTTTCTTT. It specifies CASSLAGSRMNTEAFF.